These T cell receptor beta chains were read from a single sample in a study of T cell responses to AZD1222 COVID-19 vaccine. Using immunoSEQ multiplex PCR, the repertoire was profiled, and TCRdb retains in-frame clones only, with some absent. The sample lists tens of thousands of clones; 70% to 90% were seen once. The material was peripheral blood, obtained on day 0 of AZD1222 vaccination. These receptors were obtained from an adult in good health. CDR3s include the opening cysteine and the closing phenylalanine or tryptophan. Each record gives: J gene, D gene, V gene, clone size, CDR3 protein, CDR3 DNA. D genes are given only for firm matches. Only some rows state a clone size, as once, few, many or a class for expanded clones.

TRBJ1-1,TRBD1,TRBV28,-,CAHHRGNTEAFF,TGTGCACACCACAGGGGAAACACTGAAGCTTTCTTT
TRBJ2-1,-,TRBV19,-,CASSTNGVAYNEQFF,TGTGCCAGTAGCACAAACGGAGTAGCCTACAATGAGCAGTTCTTC
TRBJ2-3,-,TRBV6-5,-,CASTSQLASSDTQYF,TGTGCCAGCACCTCGCAACTGGCTAGTTCAGATACGCAGTATTTT
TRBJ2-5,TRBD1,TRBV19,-,CASSNIRGDSKRITQYF,TGTGCCAGTAGTAATATTCGAGGGGACAGCAAGAGAATAACCCAGTACTTC
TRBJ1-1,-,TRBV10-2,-,CASRNGNTEAFF,TGCGCCAGCAGAAACGGCAACACTGAAGCTTTCTTT
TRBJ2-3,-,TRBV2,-,CASSIQLTDTQYF,TGTGCCAGCAGTATACAACTCACAGATACGCAGTATTTT
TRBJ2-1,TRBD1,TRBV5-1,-,CASTLRQGASYNEQFF,TGCGCCAGCACCCTACGGCAGGGGGCTTCCTACAATGAGCAGTTCTTC
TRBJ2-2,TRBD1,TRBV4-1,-,CASSWAGGRTGELFF,TGCGCCAGCAGCTGGGCAGGGGGCCGAACCGGGGAGCTGTTTTTT
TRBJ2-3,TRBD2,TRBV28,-,CASRGGVDTQYF,TGTGCCAGCCGCGGGGGGGTAGATACGCAGTATTTT
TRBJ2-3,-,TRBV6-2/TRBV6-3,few,CASSYGGGRTDTQYF,TGTGCCAGCAGTTATGGTGGGGGCCGCACAGATACGCAGTATTTT
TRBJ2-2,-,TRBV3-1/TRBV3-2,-,CASSQAVNTGELFF,TGTGCCAGCAGCCAAGCGGTGAACACCGGGGAGCTGTTTTTT
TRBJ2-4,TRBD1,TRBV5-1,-,CASRGQGAGAKNIQYF,TGCGCCAGCAGGGGACAGGGGGCGGGAGCCAAAAACATTCAGTACTTC
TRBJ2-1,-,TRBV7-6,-,CASSLIDGGEQFF,TGTGCCAGCAGCCTAATTGACGGAGGGGAGCAGTTCTTC
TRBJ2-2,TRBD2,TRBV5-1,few,CASSSSTLAGSTGELFF,TGCGCCAGCAGCTCGTCTACACTAGCGGGGAGCACCGGGGAGCTGTTTTTT
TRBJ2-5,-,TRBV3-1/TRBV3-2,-,CASSQSPSRETQYF,TGTGCCAGCAGCCAATCCCCGAGCAGGGAGACCCAGTACTTC
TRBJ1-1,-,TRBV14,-,CASSRAGMNTEAFF,TGTGCCAGCAGCCGTGCAGGGATGAACACTGAAGCTTTCTTT
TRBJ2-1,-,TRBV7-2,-,CASAGRRATLHEQFF,TGTGCCAGCGCGGGGCGTCGGGCGACCCTCCATGAGCAGTTCTTC
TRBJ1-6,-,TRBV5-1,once,CASSSGQRNNSPLHF,TGCGCCAGCAGCTCTGGACAGAGAAATAATTCACCCCTCCACTTT
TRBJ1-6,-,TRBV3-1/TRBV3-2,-,CASSRTGPRYSPLHF,TGTGCCAGCAGCCGTACGGGACCGAGGTATTCACCCCTCCACTTT
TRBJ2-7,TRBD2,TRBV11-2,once,CASSPRTSGRIHEQYF,TGTGCCAGCAGCCCAAGGACTAGCGGGAGAATACACGAGCAGTACTTC
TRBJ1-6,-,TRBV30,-,CAWRDGFNSPLHF,TGTGCCTGGCGGGACGGTTTCAATTCACCCCTCCACTTT
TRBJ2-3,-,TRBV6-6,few,CASSYPTSAGTDTQYF,TGTGCCAGCAGTTACCCAACATCCGCAGGGACAGATACGCAGTATTTT
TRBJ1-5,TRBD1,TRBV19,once,CASSIDGTDSNQPQHF,TGTGCCAGTAGTATAGATGGGACAGATAGCAATCAGCCCCAGCATTTT
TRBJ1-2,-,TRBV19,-,CASARDYLYGYTF,TGTGCCAGTGCCCGGGACTACCTTTATGGCTACACCTTC
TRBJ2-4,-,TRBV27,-,CASRPTVAKNIQYF,TGTGCCAGCAGGCCGACGGTAGCCAAAAACATTCAGTACTTC
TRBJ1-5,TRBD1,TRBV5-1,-,CASSLGPGGNNQPQHF,TGCGCCAGCAGCTTGGGACCAGGGGGTAACAATCAGCCCCAGCATTTT
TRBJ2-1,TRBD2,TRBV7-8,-,CASSLGLAGGFSSYNEQFF,TGTGCCAGCAGCTTGGGACTAGCGGGAGGGTTTAGCTCCTACAATGAGCAGTTCTTC
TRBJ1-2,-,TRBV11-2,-,CASGQNYGYTF,TGTGCAAGTGGGCAGAACTATGGCTACACCTTC
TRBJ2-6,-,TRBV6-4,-,CATSSDSGANVLTF,TGTGCCACCTCATCGGACTCTGGGGCCAACGTCCTGACTTTC
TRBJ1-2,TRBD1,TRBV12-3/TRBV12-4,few,CASIRTGLSGYTF,TGTGCCAGCATCAGGACAGGGCTTAGTGGCTACACCTTC
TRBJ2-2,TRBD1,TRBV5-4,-,CASSQGARTGELFF,TGTGCCAGCAGCCAGGGGGCAAGGACCGGGGAGCTGTTTTTT
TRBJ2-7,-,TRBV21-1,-,CASSKSGYRYEQYF,TGTGCCAGCAGCAAATCCGGGTATCGGTACGAGCAGTACTTC
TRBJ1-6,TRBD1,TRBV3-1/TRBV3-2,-,CASSLRTGWNSPLHF,TGTGCCAGCAGCCTTCGGACAGGCTGGAATTCACCCCTCCACTTT
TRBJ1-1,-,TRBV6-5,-,CASSYTAGRGYTEAFF,TGTGCCAGCAGTTACACGGCGGGGAGGGGGTATACTGAAGCTTTCTTT
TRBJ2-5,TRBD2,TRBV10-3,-,CAISETSGRAWETQYF,TGTGCCATCAGTGAGACTAGCGGGAGGGCCTGGGAGACCCAGTACTTC
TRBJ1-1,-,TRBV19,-,CASSIRPNTEAFF,TGTGCCAGTAGTATACGACCGAACACTGAAGCTTTCTTT
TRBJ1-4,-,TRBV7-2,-,CASSSTGTPNEKLFF,TGTGCCAGCAGCTCTACGGGGACTCCAAATGAAAAACTGTTTTTT
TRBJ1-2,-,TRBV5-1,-,CASSPTVQGGYTF,TGCGCCAGCTCGCCGACAGTGCAGGGTGGCTACACCTTC
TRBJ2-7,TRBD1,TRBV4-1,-,CASSPGQGPTYEQYF,TGCGCCAGCAGCCCAGGACAGGGTCCGACCTACGAGCAGTACTTC
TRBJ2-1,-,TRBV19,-,CASRPPGHSYNEQFF,TGTGCCAGTAGACCCCCGGGGCACTCCTACAATGAGCAGTTCTTC
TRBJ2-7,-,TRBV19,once,CASSPQGGGKNSYEQYF,TGTGCCAGTAGTCCCCAAGGAGGGGGAAAGAACTCCTACGAGCAGTACTTC
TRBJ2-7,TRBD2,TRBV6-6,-,CASSYSHLAGGLEQYF,TGTGCCAGCAGTTACTCTCATCTAGCGGGGGGTCTGGAGCAGTACTTC
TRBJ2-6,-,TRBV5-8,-,CASSPGGFSGANVLTF,TGTGCCAGCTCGCCGGGGGGCTTCTCTGGGGCCAACGTCCTGACTTTC
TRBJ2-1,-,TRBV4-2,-,CASSQAASGADNEQFF,TGTGCCAGCAGCCAAGCGGCCTCGGGGGCCGACAATGAGCAGTTCTTC
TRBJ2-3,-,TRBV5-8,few,CASSLGLLTDTQYF,TGTGCCAGCAGCTTAGGACTTCTCACAGATACGCAGTATTTT
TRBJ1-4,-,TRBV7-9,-,CASSLGVGNEKLFF,TGTGCCAGCAGCCTTGGGGTTGGTAATGAAAAACTGTTTTTT
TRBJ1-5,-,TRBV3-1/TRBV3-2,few,CASSQRGGNQPQHF,TGTGCCAGCAGCCAACGAGGGGGAAATCAGCCCCAGCATTTT
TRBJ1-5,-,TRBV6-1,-,CASTYSSNQPQHF,TGTGCCAGCACCTATAGCTCCAATCAGCCCCAGCATTTT
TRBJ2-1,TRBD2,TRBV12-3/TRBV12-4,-,CASSSSGSKFF,TGTGCCAGCAGTTCTAGCGGGAGTAAGTTCTTC
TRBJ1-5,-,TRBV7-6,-,CASSLGGDNNQPQHF,TGTGCCAGCAGCTTAGGGGGGGACAACAATCAGCCCCAGCATTTT
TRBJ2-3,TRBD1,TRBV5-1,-,CASSYRQGGGTDTQYF,TGCGCCAGCAGCTACCGACAGGGTGGAGGCACAGATACGCAGTATTTT
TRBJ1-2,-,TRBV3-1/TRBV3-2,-,CASSQGGANRDYGYTF,TGTGCCAGCAGCCAAGGGGGGGCCAATCGAGACTATGGCTACACCTTC
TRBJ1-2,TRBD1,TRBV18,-,CASSLRAPGQGNFAGGYTF,TGTGCCAGCTCACTACGGGCACCGGGACAGGGGAATTTTGCAGGAGGCTACACCTTC
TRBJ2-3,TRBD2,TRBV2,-,CASSETSGGADTQYF,TGTGCCAGCAGTGAAACTAGCGGGGGGGCAGATACGCAGTATTTT
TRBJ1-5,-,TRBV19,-,CASSRRDLYSNQPQHF,TGTGCCAGTAGTAGGAGGGACTTATATAGCAATCAGCCCCAGCATTTT
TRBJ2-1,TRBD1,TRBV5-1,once,CASSFEGTGGEQFF,TGCGCCAGCAGCTTCGAAGGGACAGGGGGTGAGCAGTTCTTC
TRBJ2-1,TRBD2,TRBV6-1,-,CACSETCGGSSYNEQFF,TGTGCCTGCAGTGAAACTTGCGGGGGTAGCTCCTACAATGAGCAGTTCTTC